A selection of T cell receptor beta chains follows, all from one sample in a study of blood T cell repertoires in COVID-19. Some clones are missing from TCRdb's copy, which holds only in-frame ones; the method was immunoSEQ multiplex PCR. Among 300,000 to 450,000 clones listed, 85% to 90% were seen once. The sequenced sample consisted of peripheral blood. The source of these receptors is a human donor in a cohort sampled during active COVID-19. Each CDR3 is given with its conserved first and last residue. The order of the fields is D gene, J gene, CDR3 length, clone size, V gene, CDR3 protein, CDR3 DNA. D genes are given only for firm matches. Clone size is not always given. Where it is, it says once, few, many or a class for expanded clones.

D: NA
J: TRBJ1-1
length: 14
size: few
V: TRBV2
CDR3: CASSERALNTEAFF
DNA: TGTGCCAGCAGTGAGAGAGCCCTGAACACTGAAGCTTTCTTT

D: NA
J: TRBJ2-3
length: 11
size: many
V: TRBV10-3
CDR3: CAIGLTDTQYF
DNA: TGTGCCATCGGACTAACAGATACGCAGTATTTT

D: NA
J: TRBJ1-5
length: 12
size: NA
V: TRBV20-1
CDR3: CSANDGNQPQHF
DNA: TGCAGTGCTAATGACGGCAATCAGCCCCAGCATTTT

D: NA
J: TRBJ1-2
length: 13
size: NA
V: TRBV30
CDR3: CAWSGRADYGYTF
DNA: TGTGCCTGGAGTGGCAGGGCGGACTATGGCTACACCTTC

D: TRBD1
J: TRBJ1-5
length: 14
size: NA
V: TRBV7-2
CDR3: CASSSRQGGQPQHF
DNA: TGTGCCAGCAGCTCGAGACAGGGTGGTCAGCCCCAGCATTTT

D: NA
J: TRBJ2-7
length: 14
size: NA
V: TRBV25-1
CDR3: CASNPEDSSYEQYF
DNA: TGTGCCAGCAACCCCGAGGACAGCTCCTACGAGCAGTACTTC

D: TRBD1
J: TRBJ2-7
length: 13
size: NA
V: TRBV28
CDR3: CASRRQGSYEQYF
DNA: TGTGCCAGCAGGCGACAGGGGTCCTACGAGCAGTACTTC

D: TRBD1
J: TRBJ1-2
length: 20
size: NA
V: TRBV6-6
CDR3: CASSRRTGSGPGSPFYGYTF
DNA: TGTGCCAGCAGTCGGCGGACAGGGTCGGGCCCGGGTTCCCCCTTCTATGGCTACACCTTC

D: NA
J: TRBJ1-5
length: 12
size: once
V: TRBV24-1
CDR3: CATSDGNQPQHF
DNA: TGTGCCACCAGTGACGGCAATCAGCCCCAGCATTTT

D: NA
J: TRBJ2-2
length: 11
size: NA
V: TRBV2
CDR3: CASSYTGELFF
DNA: TGTGCCAGCAGCTACACCGGGGAGCTGTTTTTT

D: NA
J: TRBJ2-2
length: 16
size: NA
V: TRBV19
CDR3: CASRKKGQSGSGELFF
DNA: TGTGCCAGTAGGAAAAAGGGACAAAGCGGCTCGGGGGAGCTGTTTTTT

D: TRBD2
J: TRBJ2-7
length: 12
size: NA
V: TRBV30
CDR3: CALGLASDEQYF
DNA: TGTGCCCTGGGACTAGCAAGTGACGAGCAGTACTTC